This TCR beta chain was obtained from a study of control samples from healthy donors and cancer patients. From germline, CDR1 is PRHDT and CDR2 FYEKMQ (reference sequence). Trimming took 4 bases from V and 4 from J, leaving 13 bases between them. This CDR3 spans 15 amino acids. Profiling relied on immunoSEQ multiplex PCR, and the TCRdb table lists in-frame clones only, not all of them. Among about 160,000 clones listed, just over 95% were seen once. The gene calls are TRBV13 and TRBJ1-4, with D uncertain. This receptor was obtained from a woman in her thirties in good health. The sequenced sample was blood. The CDR3 nucleotides read TGTGCCAGCAGCTCGCGGGAGGTTCATAATGAAAAACTGTTTTTT. Residues: CASSSREVHNEKLFF. The whole variable domain, remainder taken from reference TRBV13 and TRBJ1-4, is AAGVIQSPRHLIKEKRETATLKCYPIPRHDTVYWYQQGPGQDPQFLISFYEKMQSDKGSIPDRFSAQQFSDYHSELNMSSLELGDSALYFCASSSREVHNEKLFFGSGTQLSVL.